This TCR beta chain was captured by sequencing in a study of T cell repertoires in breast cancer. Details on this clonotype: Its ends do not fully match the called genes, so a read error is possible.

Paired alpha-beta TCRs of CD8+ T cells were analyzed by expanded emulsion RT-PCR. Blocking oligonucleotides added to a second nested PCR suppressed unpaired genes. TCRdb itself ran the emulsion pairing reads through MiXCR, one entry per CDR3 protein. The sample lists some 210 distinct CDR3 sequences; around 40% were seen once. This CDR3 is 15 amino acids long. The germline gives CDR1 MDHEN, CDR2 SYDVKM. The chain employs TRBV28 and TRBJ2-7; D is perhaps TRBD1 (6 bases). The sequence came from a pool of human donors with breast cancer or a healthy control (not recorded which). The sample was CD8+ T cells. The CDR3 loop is CAGSFAMDSSYEQHF. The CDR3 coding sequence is TGTGCCGGCAGCTTCGCTATGGACAGCTCCTACGAGCAGCACTTC.